These 22 T cell receptor beta chains share one sample of origin, sequenced in a study of cytomegalovirus exposure and HLA in healthy donors. The primer mix had 60 Vbeta and 13 Jbeta primers. The method was immunoSEQ multiplex PCR; TCRdb's version includes in-frame clones alone and lacks a portion of them. This table holds more than 85,000 clones, 81% found once. Sequenced sample: PBMCs. These receptors all come from a woman in her 30s in good health and CMV-seronegative.

The chain uses TRBV19 and TRBJ2-2; TRBD1 is a possible D gene (6 bases). From germline, CDR1 is LNHDA and CDR2 SQIVND (reference sequence). The CDR3 covers 14 residues. V was cut by 8 bases and J by 4 bases, with 14 bases left in between. CDR3 loop: CASETGRVTGELFF. DNA of the CDR3: TGTGCCAGTGAAACAGGGCGAGTCACCGGGGAGCTGTTTTTT.

The V and J genes are TRBV7-6 and TRBJ2-2; 8 nucleotides match TRBD2. Germline values: CDR1 SGHVS, CDR2 FNYEAQ. Trimming at V came to 5 bases and at J to 6 bases, leaving 14 bases not matched to a gene. This CDR3 has 17 residues. Here the CDR3 DNA reads TGTGCCAGCAGCCCACGAGAACCGGGACTAGTGGCCGGGGAGCTGTTTTTT. Its translation: CASSPREPGLVAGELFF.

V gene TRBV19 combines with J gene TRBJ1-2; possible D gene TRBD1, 5 bases. CDR1 and CDR2 (germline): LNHDA, SQIVND (reference sequence). This CDR3 has 13 amino acids. Trimming stripped 0 bases from V and 4 bases from J, with 6 bases between. DNA of the CDR3: TGTGCCAGTAGTATAGAGGACACCTATGGCTACACCTTC. It translates to CASSIEDTYGYTF.

The gene calls are TRBV18 and TRBJ1-1, with D unclear. There are 12 residues in the CDR3. Germline CDR1 is KGHSH and CDR2 is LQKENI. V was pared by 5 bases and J by 11 bases, with 15 bases between. Written as DNA, the CDR3 is TGTGCCAGCTCAGGTGAACCACCCGGGGCTTTCTTT. Protein product: CASSGEPPGAFF.

The J gene is TRBJ1-2, the V gene TRBV28; TRBD1 matches at 7 bases. The CDR3 is made up of 13 amino acids. Trimming cost V 5 bases and J 7 bases; bases outside gene matches: 7. Germline CDR1 reads MDHEN; CDR2 reads SYDVKM. The CDR3 sequence: CASSPGTVPGYTF. DNA of the CDR3: TGTGCCAGCAGTCCCGGGACAGTGCCTGGCTACACCTTC.

The chain joins TRBV6-1 to TRBJ2-5; no definite D call. Looked up from germline, CDR1 is MNHNS and CDR2 is SASEGT. Trimming left V 1 base short and J 3 bases short, with 9 bases between. The CDR3 totals 14 residues. In nucleotides, the CDR3 is TGTGCCAGCAGTGAAGTCTGGGCCAAAGAGACCCAGTACTTC. It translates to CASSEVWAKETQYF.

This clone is a singleton in its sample. The chain carries TRBV2 and TRBJ1-4; 9 nucleotides align to TRBD1. The CDR3 spans 15 residues. Germline values: CDR1 SNHLY, CDR2 FYNNEI. Germline trimming cut 5 bases from V and 5 bases from J; bases unmatched to any gene: 6. The CDR3, as DNA: TGTGCCAGCAGTCGAACCGGGACAGGGAATGAAAAACTGTTTTTT. Its protein is CASSRTGTGNEKLFF.

The V call is TRBV30, the J call TRBJ1-1, with D unclear. V gave up 3 bases and J gave up 0 bases, with 14 bases separating them. Germline lookup yields CDR1 GTSNPN and CDR2 SVGIG (reference sequence). This CDR3 comprises 15 residues. This CDR3 reads CAWRFAAILNTEAFF. Written as DNA, the CDR3 is TGTGCCTGGAGGTTCGCGGCGATCTTGAACACTGAAGCTTTCTTT.

Notes on this clone: Germline is not matched at one junction end, which may reflect a read error. The sample holds other DNA sequences that translate to the same CDR3. The chain carries TRBV4-2 and TRBJ2-1; 9 positions agree with TRBD1. The CDR3 has 17 residues. Germline CDR1 LGHNA, CDR2 YNFKEQ. CDR3 sequence (DNA): TGTGCCAGCAGCCGGTCGACAGGGGGGCCCCCCTATAATGAGCAGTTCTTC. It translates to CASSRSTGGPPYNEQFF.

This sequence joins TRBV19 and TRBJ2-1, with D perhaps matching TRBD2 (5 bases). The V end lost 5 bases, the J end lost 10 bases, and 15 bases lay between the germline ends. From germline, CDR1 is LNHDA and CDR2 SQIVND (reference sequence). The CDR3 is 13 residues long. CDR3 in DNA: TGTGCCAGTAGTTTCTTAGGGAGTAACGAGCAGTTCTTC. Translation gives CASSFLGSNEQFF.

This clone was observed a single time. V usage is TRBV19 and J usage is TRBJ1-4; 8 bases are shared with TRBD1. The CDR3 is 15 amino acids. Looked up from germline, CDR1 is LNHDA and CDR2 is SQIVND (reference sequence). V trimming: 4 bases; J trimming: 8 bases; junction bases outside the gene matches: 9. In DNA form, the CDR3 reads TGTGCCAGTAGTACAGGGGGCGCGTATGAAGAAAAACTGTTTTTT. This sequence encodes CASSTGGAYEEKLFF.

This chain uses TRBV7-2 with TRBJ1-3, with a weak D call TRBD1 (5 bases). The V gene's germline CDR1 is SGHTA and CDR2 FQGNSA. V was shortened by 0 bases and J by 5 bases, with 11 bases between the two germline ends. CDR3 length: 15 amino acids. The CDR3 loop reads CASSLAQGDRNTIYF. The DNA of the CDR3 is TGTGCCAGCAGCTTAGCCCAGGGCGATCGAAACACCATATATTTT.

The gene calls are TRBV28 and TRBJ2-3, with 9 bases matching TRBD1. V was clipped by 3 bases and J by 6 bases; unmatched bases: 7. The CDR3 consists of 15 residues. Germline CDR1 reads MDHEN; CDR2 reads SYDVKM. CDR3 bases: TGTGCCAGCAGTTTGCGGGGGACAGGGTGGGATACGCAGTATTTT. Its protein product is CASSLRGTGWDTQYF.

V and J are TRBV2 and TRBJ2-4, with D unclear. This CDR3 is 15 amino acids long. V was clipped by 6 bases and J by 0 bases, with 12 bases between them. Germline CDR1 and CDR2: SNHLY and FYNNEI. For the CDR3, the DNA is TGTGCCAGCAGCCAGGATCTACTAGCCAAAAACATTCAGTACTTC. Encoded protein: CASSQDLLAKNIQYF.

This chain connects TRBV10-1 to TRBJ2-5, with TRBD2 as a possible D gene (5 bases). V gave up 7 bases and J gave up 2 bases, with 20 bases separating them. Germline V gives CDR1 WNHNN, CDR2 SYGVQD (reference sequence). This CDR3 region has 16 residues. The CDR3 DNA reads as TGCGCCAGCACGCTGAAGCGGTCCCAAACTCAAGAGACCCAGTACTTC. Translating gives CASTLKRSQTQETQYF.

This sequence joins TRBV29-1 and TRBJ2-7; D is unclear. Germline CDR1 and CDR2: SQVTM and ANQGSEA. The V and J ends lost 0 bases and 3 bases respectively, with 9 bases between them. This CDR3 is built from 13 residues. The CDR3 nucleotides are TGCAGCGTTGAAGATCTTGAGAGCTACGAGCAGTACTTC. This sequence encodes CSVEDLESYEQYF.

The J gene is TRBJ1-4, the V gene TRBV2; 9 bases map to TRBD1. Germline CDR1 is SNHLY and CDR2 is FYNNEI. The V gene end was trimmed by 6 bases and the J gene end by 8 bases; junction bases not matched to a gene: 7. CDR3 length equals 14 residues. DNA of the CDR3: TGTGCCAGCAGGCCACAGGGGGCACGGGAAAAACTGTTTTTT. Its translation: CASRPQGAREKLFF.

The CDR3 coding sequence is TGCGCCAGCAGCCTCCCGGGACAGGGGAATGAAAAACTGTTTTTT. Translation: CASSLPGQGNEKLFF. The chain uses TRBV5-1 and TRBJ1-4, with TRBD1 identical over 10 bases. The CDR3 has 15 amino acids. Unmatched junction bases numbered 5, after V lost 4 bases and J lost 5 bases. Germline CDR1 SGHRS, CDR2 YFSETQ.

Worth noting for this clone: At one end the junction does not follow the germline gene, possibly because of a read error. CDR3 DNA: TGCGCCAGCAGTGATGCCCAGGGGACAGGGCACAATGGGCAGTTCTTC. The encoded protein is CASSDAQGTGHNGQFF. The rearrangement uses TRBV10-1 and TRBJ2-1, with 9 bases fitting TRBD1. The CDR3 sequence is 16 residues long. Germline V gives CDR1 WNHNN, CDR2 SYGVQD (reference sequence).

This chain uses TRBV27 with TRBJ1-5; D uncertain. The CDR3 consists of 13 residues. V lost 3 bases, J lost 6 bases, and 9 bases lay in between. Looked up from germline, CDR1 is MNHEY and CDR2 is SMNVEV (reference sequence). CDR3 sequence: CASSFKEGQPQHF. The CDR3 nucleotides read TGTGCCAGCAGTTTCAAGGAGGGTCAGCCCCAGCATTTT.

In this sample, this clone turned up a few times. V gene TRBV29-1 combines with J gene TRBJ2-7; the match to TRBD1 covers 9 bases. Per germline, CDR1 SQVTM and CDR2 ANQGSEA. V dropped 7 bases and J dropped 10; count of bases not matched to a gene: 20. There are 15 residues in the CDR3. DNA for the CDR3: TGCAGCGGGGGGGAACAGGGGGCCAGCGGGGCGTCACAGTACTTC. As protein: CSGGEQGASGASQYF.

The chain joins TRBV18 to TRBJ2-2; a weak D match, TRBD2 (5 bases). Trimming shortened V by 6 bases and J by 5 bases, and 7 bases separated the two germline ends. The CDR3 sequence is 12 residues long. The V gene's germline CDR1 is KGHSH and CDR2 LQKENI. CDR3 DNA: TGTGCCAGCTCCCCGGGGACCGGGGAGCTGTTTTTT. Amino acid sequence: CASSPGTGELFF.